These 30 T cell receptor beta chains share one sample of origin, sequenced in a study of T cells and copy number aberrations in small-cell lung cancer. The method was immunoSEQ multiplex PCR; TCRdb's version includes in-frame clones alone and lacks a portion of them. The sample consists of 8,500 to 10,000 clones, approximately 79% of them appearing once. The specimen sequenced was normal tissue next to the tumor. The receptors were gathered from a man in his 60s with small cell lung cancer.

The chain links TRBV18 to TRBJ2-3; unclear D gene. The CDR3 spans 13 residues. In germline, CDR1 is KGHSH, CDR2 LQKENI. V lost 3 bases and J lost 4, with 8 bases in between. CDR3 sequence reads: CASSPLNPDTQYF. The CDR3 DNA is TGTGCCAGCTCACCTCTTAACCCAGATACGCAGTATTTT.

The V and J genes are TRBV5-1 and TRBJ2-5; perhaps TRBD2 as D (6 bases). The CDR3 has 15 amino acids. The germline V gene encodes CDR1 SGHRS and CDR2 YFSETQ. V lost 3 bases to trimming and J lost 5 bases, with 17 bases between them. CDR3 sequence reads: CASSSSTGLGETQYF. CDR3 bases: TGCGCCAGCAGCTCCAGCACGGGACTCGGGGAGACCCAGTACTTC.

The rearrangement uses TRBV18 and TRBJ2-7; D is undetermined. The germline CDR1 and CDR2 sequences are KGHSH and LQKENI. This CDR3 has 13 amino acids. Trimming stripped 1 base from V and 6 bases from J, with 10 bases between. The CDR3 bases are TGTGCCAGCTCACCACAGAGGCCGGGCGAGCAGTACTTC. Its protein product is CASSPQRPGEQYF.

This clone has only a few counts. The chain recombines TRBV29-1 with TRBJ2-1, with 12 bases fitting TRBD2. Looked up from germline, CDR1 is SQVTM and CDR2 is ANQGSEA. J was trimmed by 9 bases and V by 4 bases; bases with no gene match: 10. This CDR3 is 15 amino acids long. Written as DNA, the CDR3 is TGCAGCGTTGTAGCTAGCGGGAGGGCCAGGGGTGAGCAGTTCTTC. Translation gives CSVVASGRARGEQFF.

This clone is labeled medium-sized. V is TRBV7-3 and J is TRBJ2-3, with 8 positions matching TRBD2. CDR1 is SGHTA and CDR2 is FQGTGA in the germline V gene. CDR3 length: 16 residues. Trimming cost V 0 bases and J 3 bases; bases outside gene matches: 5. CDR3 sequence: CASSLTPAGVTDTQYF. As DNA, the CDR3 is TGTGCCAGCAGCTTAACCCCAGCGGGAGTGACAGATACGCAGTATTTT. Combining the CDR3 with reference TRBV7-3 and TRBJ2-3 gives the whole variable domain GAGVSQTPSNKVTEKGKYVELRCDPISGHTALYWYRQSLGQGPEFLIYFQGTGAADDSGLPNDRFFAVRPEGSVSTLKIQRTERGDSAVYLCASSLTPAGVTDTQYFGPGTRLTVL.

For the CDR3, the DNA is TGTGCCAGCAGTTACGATGACAAGACAGATACGCAGTATTTT. It specifies CASSYDDKTDTQYF. The V call is TRBV6-6, the J call TRBJ2-3; D call uncertain. Between the trimmed V and J ends, which lost 2 bases and 3 bases, there was a span of 9 bases. Germline loops: CDR1 MNHNY, CDR2 SVGAGI (reference sequence). The CDR3 is made up of 14 amino acids.

The chain recombines TRBV5-4 with TRBJ2-1, with a tentative D call TRBD2 (6 bases). V was trimmed by 4 bases and J by 4 bases, leaving 12 bases between them. The CDR3 extends over 14 amino acids. In germline, CDR1 is SGHNT, CDR2 YYREEE (reference sequence). The CDR3 here is CASSPTTSYNEQFF. Written as DNA, the CDR3 is TGTGCCAGCAGCCCCACGACTAGTTACAATGAGCAGTTCTTC.

This clone was recorded a few times. One end of the junction fails to match germline, which may point to a read error. This chain uses TRBV28 with TRBJ2-1; 7 bases are shared with TRBD2. The CDR3 length is 14 residues. CDR1 and CDR2 from the germline V gene are MDHEN and SYDVKM. CDR3 sequence: CASSPTIPKGRGIF. The CDR3 nucleotides read TGTGCCAGCAGTCCCACAATACCCAAAGGGCGGGGGATCTTC.

The V call is TRBV5-4, the J call TRBJ2-5; TRBD2 matches 10 bases. With V trimmed by 3 bases and J by 3 bases, 8 bases remained unmatched. Germline lookup yields CDR1 SGHNT and CDR2 YYREEE (reference sequence). The length of the CDR3 is 16 residues. The CDR3 DNA sequence: TGTGCCAGCAGCTCGCGTCTAGCGGGGGTTGAAGAGACCCAGTACTTC. Residues: CASSSRLAGVEETQYF.

The chain couples TRBV5-1 to TRBJ2-1; TRBD2 matches at 7 bases. V lost 1 base to trimming and J lost 2 bases; unmatched junction nucleotides: 6. CDR1 is SGHRS and CDR2 is YFSETQ in the germline V gene. This CDR3 comprises 16 residues. The CDR3 is CASSLLGGSAYNEQFF. CDR3 nucleotides: TGCGCCAGCAGCTTGTTGGGCGGGAGTGCCTACAATGAGCAGTTCTTC.

This sequence joins TRBV4-1 and TRBJ2-3, with D unresolved. V was shortened by 6 bases and J by 2 bases, with 3 bases between the two germline ends. The V gene's germline CDR1 is MGHRA and CDR2 YSYEKL. The CDR3 is made up of 11 amino acids. As DNA, the CDR3 is TGCGCCAGCAGGTCCACAGATACGCAGTATTTT. It codes for CASRSTDTQYF.

The V and J genes are TRBV7-9 and TRBJ2-3; 7 nucleotides match TRBD1. This CDR3 spans 15 amino acids. Germline V gene data show CDR1 as SEHNR and CDR2 as FQNEAQ (reference sequence). The ends lost 5 bases at V and 0 bases at J; junction bases unmatched: 5. Here the CDR3 reads CASSLGTDSTDTQYF. The CDR3 DNA reads as TGTGCCAGCAGCCTCGGGACAGATAGCACAGATACGCAGTATTTT. Full variable domain (missing parts from reference TRBV7-9 and TRBJ2-3): DTGVSQNPRHKITKRGQNVTFRCDPISEHNRLYWYRQTLGQGPEFLTYFQNEAQLEKSRLLSDRFSAERPKGSFSTLEIQRTEQGDSAMYLCASSLGTDSTDTQYFGPGTRLTVL.

This clone was seen only a few times. The J gene is TRBJ2-1, the V gene TRBV27, with D possibly TRBD2 on 5 matching bases. CDR3 length: 16 amino acids. Trimming pared 2 bases from V and 4 bases from J, leaving 15 bases between. Germline-derived CDR1 and CDR2 are MNHEY and SMNVEV (reference sequence). CDR3 nucleotides: TGTGCCAGCAGTTTACAAGCGGCCAAGCTATACAATGAGCAGTTCTTC. As protein: CASSLQAAKLYNEQFF.

The chain uses TRBV7-2 and TRBJ2-1; D is tentatively TRBD1 or TRBD2 (5 bases each). Germline lookup yields CDR1 SGHTA and CDR2 FQGNSA. This CDR3 has 18 residues. With 3 bases removed from V and 9 bases from J, the gap between germline ends came to 27 bases. The DNA of the CDR3 is TGTGCCAGCAGCTTGAATACAAGACTGGACTCGTATGGGACTGAGCAGTTCTTC. The encoded protein is CASSLNTRLDSYGTEQFF.

V gene TRBV6-5 combines with J gene TRBJ2-7, with 10 bases lining up with TRBD2. The CDR3 has 14 amino acids. The V and J ends lost 6 bases and 2 bases, in that order; junction bases with no gene match: 4. CDR1 and CDR2 (germline): MNHEY, SVGAGI. CDR3 DNA: TGTGCCAGCAGCGGTAGCGGGAGGCCCTACGAGCAGTACTTC. It translates to CASSGSGRPYEQYF.

CDR3 in DNA: TGTGCCAGCAGTCCTCCTAGCGGGAGTGGCACAGATACGCAGTATTTT. Residues: CASSPPSGSGTDTQYF. The V call is TRBV28, the J call TRBJ2-3; TRBD2 aligns across 10 bases. Per germline, CDR1 MDHEN and CDR2 SYDVKM. The length of the CDR3 is 16 residues. Unmatched junction bases numbered 6, after V lost 5 bases and J lost 1 base.

V is TRBV5-1 and J is TRBJ2-3; 8 bases line up with TRBD1. This CDR3 contains 16 residues. The ends lost 2 bases at V and 3 bases at J; junction bases unmatched: 8. The V gene's germline CDR1 is SGHRS and CDR2 YFSETQ. CDR3 residues: CASSFTGTGSTDTQYF. DNA for the CDR3: TGCGCCAGCAGCTTCACCGGGACAGGATCTACAGATACGCAGTATTTT. Based on the CDR3 plus reference TRBV5-1 and TRBJ2-3, the full variable domain is KAGVTQTPRYLIKTRGQQVTLSCSPISGHRSVSWYQQTPGQGLQFLFEYFSETQRNKGNFPGRFSGRQFSNSRSEMNVSTLELGDSALYLCASSFTGTGSTDTQYFGPGTRLTVL.

The chain is built from TRBV11-2 and TRBJ2-1; 8 nucleotides agree with TRBD2. Germline V lookup: CDR1 SGHAT, CDR2 FQNNGV. There are 16 residues in the CDR3. V shed 5 bases, J shed 0 bases, and the junction held 6 bases outside the gene matches. The CDR3 protein is CASSLTGRVSYNEQFF. The CDR3 DNA sequence: TGTGCCAGCAGCCTGACCGGGAGGGTCTCCTACAATGAGCAGTTCTTC.

The genes are TRBV14 and TRBJ2-2; D is possibly TRBD1 (5 bases). CDR3 length equals 14 residues. Germline CDR1 SGHDN, CDR2 FVKESK. The V end was cut by 0 bases, the J end by 7 bases, with 9 bases between. The CDR3 DNA sequence: TGTGCCAGCAGCCAAGATAAGGGGATCGGGGAGCTGTTTTTT. Translating it yields CASSQDKGIGELFF.

By proportion, this clone is medium-sized. The chain combines TRBV7-8 with TRBJ1-5; TRBD1 might be the D (5 bases). This CDR3 region has 15 residues. Germline V gene lookup returns CDR1 SGHVS and CDR2 FQNEAQ. The V end was cut by 1 base, the J end by 4 bases, with 11 bases between. Here the CDR3 DNA reads TGTGCCAGCAGCTTAGAAGCAGGGTGGAATCAGCCCCAGCATTTT. Protein: CASSLEAGWNQPQHF.

This clone was detected a few times. The chain couples TRBV10-2 to TRBJ2-1; D gene uncertain. Germline CDR1 and CDR2: WSHSY and SAAADI. CDR3 length: 13 residues. V gave up 7 bases and J gave up 0 bases, with 7 bases separating them. The chain's CDR3 is CASKVSSYNEQFF. The CDR3 DNA follows: TGCGCCAGCAAGGTGAGCTCCTACAATGAGCAGTTCTTC.

V gene TRBV21-1 combines with J gene TRBJ2-7; the listed D gene, TRBD1, was not tested against the DNA. TRBV21-1 is reported as a pseudogene. CDR3 size: 16 residues. The CDR3 is CASSKPYRGITYEQYF. The CDR3 DNA is TGTGCCAGCAGCAAACCCTACAGGGGAATCACCTACGAGCAGTACTTC.

The chain joins TRBV11-3 to TRBJ2-3; 9 bases agree with TRBD2. V shed 5 bases, J shed 6 bases, and the junction held 12 bases outside the gene matches. In germline, CDR1 is SGHNT, CDR2 YENEEA. The length of the CDR3 is 16 residues. The CDR3 sequence: CASSARRGLAFDTQYF. CDR3 coding DNA: TGTGCCAGCAGCGCCCGGCGCGGACTAGCGTTTGATACGCAGTATTTT.

This sequence joins TRBV25-1 and TRBJ1-1, with 9 bases matching TRBD1. The CDR3 has 14 amino acids. CDR1 is MGHDK and CDR2 is SYGVNS in the germline V gene. The ends lost 7 bases at V and 4 bases at J; junction bases unmatched: 7. CDR3 protein: CASKDRGMGTEAFF. The DNA of the CDR3 is TGTGCCAGCAAGGACAGGGGAATGGGCACTGAAGCTTTCTTT.

The rearrangement uses TRBV6-6 and TRBJ2-3, with D unclear. With 2 bases removed from V and 0 bases from J, the gap between germline ends came to 3 bases. This CDR3 is built from 13 residues. Looked up from germline, CDR1 is MNHNY and CDR2 is SVGAGI (reference sequence). The CDR3 here is CASSYGSTDTQYF. The CDR3 nucleotides read TGTGCCAGCAGTTACGGCAGCACAGATACGCAGTATTTT.

DNA of the CDR3: TGTGCCAGCAGCGCCCTAGGGGGGCGAAGGACTAGCGGGGGATGTCGCCCCTACGAGCAGTACTTC. This sequence encodes CASSALGGRRTSGGCRPYEQYF. V usage is TRBV7-3 and J usage is TRBJ2-7; TRBD2 matches 13 bases. V dropped 5 bases and J dropped 2; count of bases not matched to a gene: 24. Germline values: CDR1 SGHTA, CDR2 FQGTGA. The CDR3 has 22 amino acids. The full variable domain, with the rest looked up from reference TRBV7-3 and TRBJ2-7, is GAGVSQTPSNKVTEKGKYVELRCDPISGHTALYWYRQSLGQGPEFLIYFQGTGAADDSGLPNDRFFAVRPEGSVSTLKIQRTERGDSAVYLCASSALGGRRTSGGCRPYEQYFGPGTRLTVT.

This chain connects TRBV5-4 to TRBJ1-1; D remains unclear. V was clipped by 4 bases and J by 2 bases, with 9 bases between them. The CDR3 totals 13 residues. Germline CDR1 SGHNT, CDR2 YYREEE (reference sequence). The CDR3 loop reads CASSRTENTEAFF. CDR3 nucleotide sequence: TGTGCCAGCAGCCGGACCGAAAACACTGAAGCTTTCTTT. The full variable domain, its missing parts supplied by reference TRBV5-4 and TRBJ1-1, is ETGVTQSPTHLIKTRGQQVTLRCSSQSGHNTVSWYQQALGQGPQFIFQYYREEENGRGNFPPRFSGLQFPNYSSELNVNALELDDSALYLCASSRTENTEAFFGQGTRLTVV.

The V call is TRBV29-1, the J call TRBJ2-2; D tentatively reads TRBD1 or TRBD2 (5 bases each). Germline loops: CDR1 SQVTM, CDR2 ANQGSEA. The V end was cut by 1 base, the J end by 9 bases, with 15 bases between. CDR3 size: 14 residues. The CDR3 spells CSVEAGTSPRELFF. The DNA for the CDR3 is TGCAGCGTTGAAGCCGGGACCTCGCCCCGGGAGCTGTTTTTT.

The CDR3 coding sequence is TGTGCCAGCAGCCCCCCGGGCAGGGGGAATGAGCAGTTCTTC. Translated, it gives CASSPPGRGNEQFF. This chain links TRBV6-6 with TRBJ2-1, with 7 positions matching TRBD1. CDR3 length: 14 residues. V was clipped by 6 bases and J by 7 bases; unmatched bases: 9. Per the germline V gene, CDR1 is MNHNY and CDR2 is SVGAGI (reference sequence).

This clone came up once. This sequence joins TRBV7-2 and TRBJ2-7; 9 nucleotides align to TRBD2. This CDR3 contains 15 residues. With V trimmed by 5 bases and J by 1 base, 6 bases remained unmatched. Germline CDR1 and CDR2: SGHTA and FQGNSA. CDR3 protein: CASSPGLAGSYEQYF. The CDR3 DNA reads TGTGCCAGCAGCCCGGGACTAGCCGGGTCCTACGAGCAGTACTTC. Using reference TRBV7-2 and TRBJ2-7 for the parts outside the CDR3, the full variable domain is GAGVSQSPSNKVTEKGKDVELRCDPISGHTALYWYRQSLGQGLEFLIYFQGNSAPDKSGLPSDRFSAERTGGSVSTLTIQRTQQEDSAVYLCASSPGLAGSYEQYFGPGTRLTVT.